The rows below give T cell receptor beta chains drawn from one sample of a study of CD8 T cells in ankylosing spondylitis. TCRdb used MiXCR to reprocess the 5' RACE reads, holding one entry per CDR3 protein. The profile covers roughly 180,000 distinct CDR3 sequences, with 11% appearing a single time and around 29% taken by the ten largest. Source material: blood, either unsorted or a sorted T cell fraction (not recorded which). All receptors derive from a male donor with ankylosing spondylitis or in good health (not recorded which). Each CDR3 is given with its conserved first and last residue. Fields, in order: clone size, J gene, D gene, V gene, CDR3 DNA, CDR3 protein. A D gene is named only where the DNA matches it firmly. Not every row has a clone size; where given, it reads once, few, many or a size class.

size: many; J: TRBJ2-7; D: TRBD1; V: TRBV2; DNA: TGTGCCAGCAGCCCCCCTCCTGACAGGGCTCTCTACGAGCAGTACTTC; CDR3: CASSPPPDRALYEQYF
size: few; J: TRBJ2-3; D: .; V: TRBV7-9; DNA: TGTGCCAGCAGCTCCCTAGCGCTGAGCACAGATACGCAGTATTTT; CDR3: CASSSLALSTDTQYF
size: .; J: TRBJ2-1; D: TRBD1; V: TRBV12-3/TRBV12-4; DNA: TGTGCCAGCAGCTCGGAGGACAGGGGTAACGATGAGCAGTTCTTC; CDR3: CASSSEDRGNDEQFF
size: .; J: TRBJ2-3; D: .; V: TRBV25-1; DNA: TGTGCCAGCAGTGAAAATCCAGGGCCTAGCACAGATACGCAGTATTTT; CDR3: CASSENPGPSTDTQYF
size: .; J: TRBJ2-3; D: TRBD2; V: TRBV11-3; DNA: TGTGCCAGCAGCTCCCACGGGAGGGGAGGAACAGATACGCAGTATTTT; CDR3: CASSSHGRGGTDTQYF
size: .; J: TRBJ2-3; D: .; V: TRBV19; DNA: TGTGCCAGTAGTGACAGGTACACAGATACGCAGTATTTT; CDR3: CASSDRYTDTQYF
size: many; J: TRBJ2-5; D: .; V: TRBV5-1; DNA: TGCGCCAGCAGCTTGTGGCAGAGAGAGACCCAGTACTTC; CDR3: CASSLWQRETQYF
size: .; J: TRBJ2-5; D: .; V: TRBV18; DNA: TGTGCCAGCTCACCCCTACAAGAGACCCAGTACTTC; CDR3: CASSPLQETQYF
size: .; J: TRBJ2-7; D: TRBD2; V: TRBV6-1; DNA: TGTGCCAGCAAGCGGGGCCTCTCCTACGAGCAGTACTTC; CDR3: CASKRGLSYEQYF
size: many; J: TRBJ1-1; D: .; V: TRBV6-5; DNA: TGTGCCAGCAGTTATTCCTCTGAAGCTTTCTTT; CDR3: CASSYSSEAFF